The T cell receptor beta chain under discussion was sequenced for a study of T-cell memory formation after mild COVID-19. Broader study findings: Among clones contracting day 15 to 85, CD4/CD8 was balanced, whereas later expanders leaned CD4+.

Trimming removed 5 bases from V and 6 bases from J; junction bases left unmatched: 9. CDR1 is MNHEY, CDR2 SMNVEV, per germline (reference sequence). This CDR3 comprises 14 residues. Notes on this clonotype: As yet, its antigen is unknown.

Constant-segment primers were used for 5'RACE, and the resulting TCR alpha and TCR beta cDNA libraries carried sample barcodes and UMIs. One entry per CDR3 protein results from TCRdb running MiXCR on the 5' RACE reads. The sample contains 350,000 to 550,000 distinct CDR3 sequences, about a sixth of which appear only once. The sample consisted of PBMCs or a T cell subset sorted from them (not recorded which). This receptor was obtained from a man younger than 35 who had mild COVID-19 (a few samples of this study predate the infection). Cell type and time point are not known. The V and J genes are TRBV27 and TRBJ1-1; 7 bases are shared with TRBD1. CDR3 DNA: TGTGCCAGCAGTGCCCGACAGGGTCATTCTGAAGCTTTCTTT. Translated: CASSARQGHSEAFF.